This T cell receptor beta chain derives from a study of cytomegalovirus exposure and HLA in healthy donors. With respect to this clone: The antigen remains undetermined.

Germline CDR1 and CDR2: LNHNV and YYDKDF (reference sequence). V lost 1 base, J lost 7 bases, and 7 bases lay in between. This CDR3 region has 13 residues. Points from the study as a whole: A subsequent analysis found that TCR clusters from the first cohort also tended to co-occur in the 130 or so validation repertoires, with around 94% of cluster scores above 0. Specificity for CMV antigens was confirmed in vitro for a few of the CMV-associated chains. Cytomegalovirus-associated TCR beta chains were listed, numbering around 150. It was reported that the classifier diagnosed cytomegalovirus status with high specificity and sensitivity in both the original and validation cohorts.

Generated by immunoSEQ multiplex PCR, the TCRdb table keeps only in-frame clones and is missing some. The data contain roughly 100,000 clones, roughly 86% of them singletons. This chain joins TRBV15 and TRBJ2-2, with a weak D call TRBD1 (6 bases). The TCR sequence derives from a woman younger than 35 in good health and CMV-seropositive. Specimen: PBMCs. The CDR3 is CATSRAGDGELFF. CDR3 nucleotides: TGTGCCACCAGCAGAGCAGGGGACGGGGAGCTGTTTTTT.